This T cell receptor beta chain was sequenced in a study of neurological immune-mediated disorders. General observations from the study: Phylogenetic grouping assigned the repertoires of 18 of 34 multiple sclerosis patients to a single related-CDR3 cluster, representing a possible signature.

Per germline, CDR1 LNHNV and CDR2 YYDKDF (reference sequence). CDR3 length equals 14 residues. Trimming at V came to 5 bases and at J to 0 bases, leaving 3 bases not matched to a gene. TCRdb re-called the 5' RACE reads through MiXCR, storing one row per CDR3 protein. Among tens of thousands of distinct CDR3 sequences, 2% to 3% were seen once, and the ten largest hold 1.1%. This clonotype was observed many times. Its antigen remains unidentified. The sequence derives from a woman in her 30s with multiple sclerosis. The sequenced sample was PBMCs. This rearrangement joins TRBV15 to TRBJ2-7; 8 bases agree with TRBD2. The CDR3 spells CATSWSGSSYEQYF. The CDR3 nucleotides read TGTGCCACCAGCTGGAGCGGGAGCTCCTACGAGCAGTACTTC.